The present T cell receptor beta chain was sequenced within a study of T cells after posttransplantation cyclophosphamide. General study results and limits: Donor CD8+ memory clones often dominated recipient blood repertoires at later times. Tissue-infiltrating T cells from skin or gut overlapped little with blood T cells. Recipient CMV seropositivity and CMV reactivation strongly tracked TRB clonality.

Trimming pared 0 bases from V and 4 bases from J, leaving 19 bases between. CDR3 length: 18 residues. Germline-derived CDR1 and CDR2 are LNHNV and YYDKDF (reference sequence). Treatment was busulfan-fludarabine conditioning, a marrow graft, and cyclophosphamide on days +3 and +4. Points on this clone: Its matching antigen is unknown.

The repertoire was sequenced with immunoSEQ multiplex PCR; TCRdb's copy has only in-frame clones and lacks some. The sample shows about 6,700 clones, roughly 77% of them seen only once. This specimen consisted of PBMCs, obtained after allogeneic stem cell transplant with posttransplant cyclophosphamide. This sequence was found in a female patient aged 45 to 65 who received an allogeneic stem cell transplant from a related donor, was CMV-positive, and had no GVHD. The graft donor may account for some of the T cells. The chain links TRBV15 to TRBJ2-1; weak D call: TRBD2 (6 bases). In DNA form, the CDR3 reads TGTGCCACCAGCAGAGATCTGGATAGCGGAGGGAATTACAATGAGCAGTTCTTC. Translated, it gives CATSRDLDSGGNYNEQFF. Drawing the rest from reference TRBV15 and TRBJ2-1, the complete variable domain is DAMVIQNPRYQVTQFGKPVTLSCSQTLNHNVMYWYQQKSSQAPKLLFHYYDKDFNNEADTPDNFQSRRPNTSFCFLDIRSPGLGDTAMYLCATSRDLDSGGNYNEQFFGPGTRLTVL.